The next 27 T cell receptor beta chains were all read from a single sample in a study of CD8+ T cells in alopecia areata. cDNA reverse transcribed from extracted RNA served as the sequencing template. Sequencing was performed with immunoSEQ multiplex PCR; in TCRdb, only in-frame clones are kept and a portion is missing. This table has a few hundred thousand clones, approximately 72% appearing once. Treatment meaning: oral pan-JAK inhibitor, 5-10 mg twice daily. The material was CD4+ T cells sorted from blood, obtained at approximately week 42, from a patient treated with tofacitinib. These receptors originate from a human donor with alopecia areata.

The V call is TRBV7-6, the J call TRBJ2-3; D gene ambiguous. The germline CDR1 and CDR2 sequences are SGHVS and FNYEAQ. The V end was cut by 2 bases, the J end by 4 bases, with 7 bases between. This CDR3 is built from 13 residues. The CDR3 spells CASSLRWADTQYF. CDR3 DNA sequence: TGTGCCAGCAGCTTAAGGTGGGCAGATACGCAGTATTTT.

The CDR3 region has the DNA TGTGCCATCAGTGAGATTGGGGGCAATGGCTACACCTTC. Translation gives CAISEIGGNGYTF. This chain joins TRBV10-3 and TRBJ1-2; TRBD1 is a possible D gene (6 bases). The CDR3 sequence is 13 residues long. The germline CDR1 and CDR2 sequences are ENHRY and SYGVKD. Trimming shortened V by 2 bases and J by 6 bases, and 10 bases separated the two germline ends.

The chain carries TRBV25-1 and TRBJ2-7; D is undetermined. This CDR3 spans 14 amino acids. The V and J ends lost 7 bases and 4 bases respectively, with 17 bases between them. Germline values: CDR1 MGHDK, CDR2 SYGVNS. The CDR3 loop is CASTPGLSRYEQYF. As DNA, the CDR3 is TGTGCCAGCACCCCGGGCCTTAGCAGGTACGAGCAGTACTTC.

The rearrangement joins TRBV11-2 to TRBJ1-2, with D uncertain. V lost 3 bases to trimming and J lost 0 bases, with 8 bases between them. Germline V lookup: CDR1 SGHAT, CDR2 FQNNGV. CDR3 length: 14 amino acids. The CDR3 DNA reads as TGTGCCAGCAGCTTGCAAGCAGCTAACTATGGCTACACCTTC. Amino acid sequence: CASSLQAANYGYTF.

J is TRBJ2-3 and V is TRBV15; the D is unclear. CDR3 size: 15 residues. Trimming took 8 bases from V and 0 from J, leaving 15 bases between them. Germline CDR1 is LNHNV and CDR2 is YYDKDF (reference sequence). As DNA, the CDR3 is TGTGCCACCTCGAGAGGTCCGACTAGCACAGATACGCAGTATTTT. Translating it yields CATSRGPTSTDTQYF.

The rearrangement links TRBV25-1 to TRBJ1-2, with unresolved D. Germline loops: CDR1 MGHDK, CDR2 SYGVNS. The CDR3 runs to 15 residues. V gave up 3 bases and J gave up 5 bases, with 16 bases separating them. The CDR3 DNA is TGTGCCAGCAGTGAGGCGACGTCAGGTGTTTATGGCTACACCTTC. It translates to CASSEATSGVYGYTF.

V usage is TRBV11-2 and J usage is TRBJ1-2, with D perhaps TRBD1 (6 bases). The CDR3 is 12 amino acids. The germline V and J ends were trimmed by 5 bases and 7 bases, with 11 bases remaining between them. Germline CDR1 reads SGHAT; CDR2 reads FQNNGV. CDR3 loop: CASSEGQVGYTF. CDR3 sequence (DNA): TGTGCCAGCAGCGAGGGACAAGTTGGCTACACCTTC.

This CDR3 reads CASSLGAQLYGYTF. CDR3 sequence (DNA): TGTGCCAGCAGTTTAGGGGCCCAACTATATGGCTACACCTTC. The V and J genes are TRBV6-6 and TRBJ1-2, with a tentative D call TRBD1 (5 bases). The V gene lost 4 bases and the J gene lost 5 bases, with 14 bases spanning the gap. CDR3 length: 14 amino acids. The germline V gene has CDR1 MNHNY and CDR2 SVGAGI (reference sequence).

DNA for the CDR3: TGTGCCAGCAGCTTAGAGTCAGGGGGCGGTGAAGCTTTCTTT. This gives the protein CASSLESGGGEAFF. The chain has TRBV7-9 and TRBJ1-1; 8 bases fit TRBD1. CDR1 and CDR2 from the germline V gene are SEHNR and FQNEAQ (reference sequence). The CDR3 totals 14 residues. The ends lost 1 base at V and 7 bases at J; junction bases unmatched: 5.

This clone was detected once. The CDR3 sequence is CASSPGGVTDTQYF. CDR3 in DNA: TGTGCCAGCAGCCCGGGGGGCGTGACAGATACGCAGTATTTT. The chain employs TRBV11-3 and TRBJ2-3, with D maybe TRBD2 (7 bases). CDR3 length: 14 amino acids. CDR1 and CDR2 from the germline V gene are SGHNT and YENEEA. V was shortened by 5 bases and J by 3 bases, with 12 bases between the two germline ends. Together with reference TRBV11-3 and TRBJ2-3, the CDR3 gives the full variable domain: EAGVVQSPRYKIIEKKQPVAFWCNPISGHNTLYWYLQNLGQGPELLIRYENEEAVDDSQLPKDRFSAERLKGVDSTLKIQPAELGDSAVYLCASSPGGVTDTQYFGPGTRLTVL.

This clone appeared a few times. V gene TRBV4-3 combines with J gene TRBJ2-3, with D possibly matching TRBD1 (5 bases). CDR1 and CDR2 (germline): LGHNA, YSLEER. The length of the CDR3 is 13 residues. V was clipped by 8 bases and J by 5 bases, with 14 bases between them. CDR3 DNA: TGCGCCAGCTCGTCCTCAGGGTTAGATACGCAGTATTTT. Protein: CASSSSGLDTQYF.

This clone was seen once. The chain has TRBV15 and TRBJ2-7, with 8 bases aligning to TRBD2. J gave up 0 bases and V 1 base, and 2 bases lay outside the gene matches. The CDR3 is 15 residues long. Germline assignment: CDR1 LNHNV and CDR2 YYDKDF (reference sequence). The CDR3 is CATSRGGGTSYEQYF. The DNA for the CDR3 is TGTGCCACCAGCAGAGGCGGGGGGACCTCCTACGAGCAGTACTTC.

This chain links TRBV29-1 with TRBJ1-3; the match to TRBD1 covers 9 bases. Germline V gives CDR1 SQVTM, CDR2 ANQGSEA. The V segment lost 2 bases and the J segment 2 bases; nucleotides outside the gene matches: 1. The CDR3 is 14 amino acids. The DNA for the CDR3 is TGCAGCGTTGAACGGACAGGGGCTGGAAACACCATATATTTT. Translated, it gives CSVERTGAGNTIYF.

In this sample, this clone turned up a few times. This chain uses TRBV11-2 with TRBJ2-2; possible D gene TRBD1, 5 bases. Germline CDR1 and CDR2: SGHAT and FQNNGV. The CDR3 length is 13 residues. Trimming took off 6 bases at V and 1 base at J, with 6 bases between the two ends. The CDR3 spells CASRTGNTGELFF. The CDR3 region has the DNA TGTGCCAGCAGAACAGGGAACACCGGGGAGCTGTTTTTT.

This chain uses TRBV7-3 with TRBJ2-6; D not resolved. CDR1 is SGHTA, CDR2 FQGTGA, per germline. Deletions cut 4 bases from V and 0 bases from J, with 7 bases between. CDR3 size: 15 residues. The CDR3 bases are TGTGCCAGCAGCTCCCAAAGCTCTGGGGCCAACGTCCTGACTTTC. Its protein is CASSSQSSGANVLTF.

The CDR3 bases are TGTGCCAGCAGCTTGGGGACAGTTTATAGCAATCAGCCCCAGCATTTT. Translation gives CASSLGTVYSNQPQHF. The gene calls are TRBV7-2 and TRBJ1-5; 7 bases line up with TRBD1. From germline, CDR1 is SGHTA and CDR2 FQGNSA. Germline trimming cut 3 bases from V and 0 bases from J; bases unmatched to any gene: 5. The CDR3 has 16 residues. Full variable domain (missing parts from reference TRBV7-2 and TRBJ1-5): GAGVSQSPSNKVTEKGKDVELRCDPISGHTALYWYRQSLGQGLEFLIYFQGNSAPDKSGLPSDRFSAERTGGSVSTLTIQRTQQEDSAVYLCASSLGTVYSNQPQHFGDGTRLSIL.

This clone has only a few counts. The genes are TRBV7-6 and TRBJ2-4, with 9 bases that match TRBD2. V lost 3 bases, J lost 8 bases, and 2 bases stayed unmatched. The CDR3 extends over 13 amino acids. Germline V gene lookup returns CDR1 SGHVS and CDR2 FNYEAQ. CDR3 nucleotides: TGTGCCAGCAGCTTGATAGCGGGGGACATTCAGTACTTC. It encodes CASSLIAGDIQYF.

This clone was seen at least ten times. This rearrangement joins TRBV2 to TRBJ1-2; TRBD1 might be the D (5 bases). Germline CDR1 SNHLY, CDR2 FYNNEI. The CDR3 spans 14 residues. The germline V and J ends were trimmed by 7 bases and 4 bases, with 16 bases remaining between them. CDR3 nucleotide sequence: TGTGCCAGCACCGTTCCAGGGTCCAGCTATGGCTACACCTTC. Protein sequence: CASTVPGSSYGYTF.

The chain combines TRBV27 with TRBJ1-5; D not certain. The CDR3 is made up of 13 amino acids. Trimming left V 3 bases short and J 7 bases short, with 10 bases between. The germline gives CDR1 MNHEY, CDR2 SMNVEV (reference sequence). The CDR3 reads CASSFSIEQPQHF. In DNA form, the CDR3 reads TGTGCCAGCAGTTTTTCCATTGAGCAGCCCCAGCATTTT.

The chain recombines TRBV29-1 with TRBJ2-7; D gene ambiguous. The length of the CDR3 is 14 residues. In germline, CDR1 is SQVTM, CDR2 ANQGSEA. Trimming pared 2 bases from V and 0 bases from J, leaving 11 bases between. The CDR3 spells CSVEQAANSYEQYF. CDR3 sequence (DNA): TGCAGCGTTGAACAGGCGGCCAACTCCTACGAGCAGTACTTC.

This rearrangement joins TRBV29-1 to TRBJ2-4, with 7 positions matching TRBD2. The CDR3 is made up of 12 amino acids. V lost 7 bases and J lost 9; bases outside the gene matches: 9. Germline V gives CDR1 SQVTM, CDR2 ANQGSEA. The CDR3 spells CSAVERGGIQYF. The CDR3 DNA reads as TGCAGCGCCGTTGAGCGGGGCGGCATTCAGTACTTC.

In this sample, this clone turned up a few times. The J gene is TRBJ2-1, the V gene TRBV29-1; D may be TRBD1 (5 bases). V was cut by 1 base and J by 8 bases, with 12 bases left in between. The CDR3 runs 13 residues. The V gene's germline CDR1 is SQVTM and CDR2 ANQGSEA. The CDR3 spells CSVEGQGGDEQFF. The CDR3 coding sequence is TGCAGCGTTGAAGGGCAGGGTGGGGATGAGCAGTTCTTC.

The genes are TRBV30 and TRBJ1-2, with TRBD1 matching over 11 bases. From germline, CDR1 is GTSNPN and CDR2 SVGIG (reference sequence). This CDR3 comprises 18 residues. Trimming at V came to 0 bases and at J to 3 bases, leaving 12 bases not matched to a gene. This CDR3 reads CAWSVPWTGGAGDYGYTF. CDR3 bases: TGTGCCTGGAGTGTACCGTGGACAGGGGGCGCCGGGGACTATGGCTACACCTTC.

The CDR3 DNA sequence: TGCAGCGTTGATGGGACAAAAGAGACCCAGTACTTC. Residues: CSVDGTKETQYF. The chain recombines TRBV29-1 with TRBJ2-5; TRBD1 might be the D (6 bases). V lost 3 bases and J 3 bases, leaving 8 bases between the germline ends. Germline V CDR1 and CDR2: SQVTM, ANQGSEA. The CDR3 consists of 12 residues.

V is TRBV5-1 and J is TRBJ2-6; unclear D gene. V lost 0 bases and J lost 2, with 6 bases in between. There are 15 residues in the CDR3. From germline, CDR1 is SGHRS and CDR2 YFSETQ. The CDR3 DNA reads TGCGCCAGCAGCTTGGAGGGTGCTGGGGCCAACGTCCTGACTTTC. It encodes CASSLEGAGANVLTF.

This clone has only a few counts. The chain uses TRBV15 and TRBJ2-3; the D call may be TRBD1 or TRBD2 (5 bases each). The CDR3 sequence is 14 residues long. CDR1 is LNHNV, CDR2 YYDKDF, per germline (reference sequence). V lost 8 bases and J 0 bases, leaving 12 bases between the germline ends. In DNA form, the CDR3 reads TGTGCCACCTCCACGAGGGGTAGCACAGATACGCAGTATTTT. This codes for CATSTRGSTDTQYF.

V and J are TRBV5-1 and TRBJ2-5, with a weak D call TRBD1 (6 bases). Germline V gene sequence: CDR1 SGHRS, CDR2 YFSETQ. This CDR3 is 15 amino acids long. V dropped 3 bases and J dropped 5 bases, with 17 bases sitting between them. The CDR3 region has the DNA TGCGCCAGCAGCTCCGAGGGACAATCCTTGGAGACCCAGTACTTC. This gives the protein CASSSEGQSLETQYF.